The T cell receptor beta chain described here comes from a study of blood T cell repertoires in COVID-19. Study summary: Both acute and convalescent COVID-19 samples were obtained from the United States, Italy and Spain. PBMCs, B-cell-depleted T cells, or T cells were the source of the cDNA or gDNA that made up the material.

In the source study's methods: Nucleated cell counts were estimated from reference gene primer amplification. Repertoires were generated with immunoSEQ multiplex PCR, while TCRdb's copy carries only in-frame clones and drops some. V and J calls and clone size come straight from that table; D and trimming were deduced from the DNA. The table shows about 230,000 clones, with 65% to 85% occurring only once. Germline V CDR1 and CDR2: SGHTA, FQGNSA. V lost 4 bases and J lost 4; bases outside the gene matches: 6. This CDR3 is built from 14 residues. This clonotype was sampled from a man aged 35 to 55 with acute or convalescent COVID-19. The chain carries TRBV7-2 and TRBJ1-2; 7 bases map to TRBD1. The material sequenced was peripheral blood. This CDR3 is CASSSGTAFYGYTF. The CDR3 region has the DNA TGTGCCAGCAGCTCCGGGACAGCCTTCTATGGCTACACCTTC. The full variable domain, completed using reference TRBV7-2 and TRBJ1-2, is GAGVSQSPSNKVTEKGKDVELRCDPISGHTALYWYRQSLGQGLEFLIYFQGNSAPDKSGLPSDRFSAERTGGSVSTLTIQRTQQEDSAVYLCASSSGTAFYGYTFGSGTRLTVV.